The sequence of this TCR beta chain was determined in a study of long-term antiretroviral therapy in people with HIV. About this clone itself: Its specificity is unknown.

Whole-study results and caveats: An increase in diversity followed ART, yet levels stayed below transplant donor controls.

An immunoSEQ assay, version v3.0, was performed at survey level. Profiled with immunoSEQ multiplex PCR; TCRdb holds only in-frame clones, not every one. Of 25,000 to 35,000 clones in the sample, about 96% were seen once. The CDR3 contains 14 residues. The V gene's germline CDR1 is SGHTA and CDR2 FQGNSA. The junction had 3 bases not matched to a gene; V was cut back by 1 base and J by 7 bases. This rearrangement joins TRBV7-2 to TRBJ2-7; 11 positions match TRBD2. This clonotype was obtained from a man aged 25-45 years with HIV. Here the sequenced sample was unsorted PBMCs, taken about 6.6 years after starting antiretroviral therapy. The CDR3 region is CASSLELAGDEQYF. The CDR3 DNA reads TGTGCCAGCAGCTTAGAACTAGCGGGAGATGAGCAGTACTTC.